This note documents a single T cell receptor (beta chain) sequence. The CDR3 loop spans 15 amino acids. Trimming cost V 4 bases and J 0 bases, with 12 bases left between them. CDR1 and CDR2 (germline): SGHRS, YFSETQ. Sequencing was performed with immunoSEQ multiplex PCR; in TCRdb, only in-frame clones are kept and a portion is missing. The sample lists roughly 14,000 clones; about 70% were seen once. This record belongs to a study of T cells after somatic rescue of genetic block. The chain is built from TRBV5-1 and TRBJ2-3; D is possibly TRBD1 (6 bases). The receptor was isolated from a boy aged 5-17 years. Sequenced: peripheral blood mononuclear cells (PBMCs). CDR3: CASSPVDRSTDTQYF. CDR3 in DNA: TGCGCCAGCAGCCCGGTTGACAGGAGCACAGATACGCAGTATTTT.